This TCR beta chain was retrieved from a study of blood T cell repertoires in COVID-19. Sequenced by immunoSEQ multiplex PCR; TCRdb stores in-frame clones only, minus some. The table has 150,000 or so clones, about 83% seen once. The CDR3 totals 14 residues. Germline V gives CDR1 SGHDT, CDR2 YYEEEE. Trimming cost V 4 bases and J 3 bases, with 14 bases left between them. Sequenced material: peripheral blood. The clonotype comes from a woman aged 55-69 years with COVID-19, enrolled during active disease. The rearrangement joins TRBV5-6 to TRBJ2-7; the D is unclear. The CDR3 DNA reads as TGTGCCAGCAGCAAGCTAAATCTCCACTACGAGCAGTACTTC. This encodes CASSKLNLHYEQYF.